These 11 T cell receptor beta chains were all obtained from the same sample, sequenced in a study of blood T cell repertoires in COVID-19 (dated by TCRdb to the early 2020s). Library construction relied on the immunoSEQ multiplex PCR assay. TCRdb limited this immuneACCESS table to in-frame rearrangements with V and J called. A share of clones is missing; checked studies link under half to unresolved V genes, and the rest is unexplained. Present in this sample are roughly 160,000 clones, approximately 85% of which were seen just once. Of the sample, 6.5% to 7.5% falls within the top ten clones. The sample was peripheral blood. Source of these receptors: an elderly man with COVID-19, enrolled during active disease.

The chain couples TRBV2 to TRBJ1-2; 10 nucleotides line up with TRBD1. CDR1 and CDR2 (germline): SNHLY, FYNNEI. The CDR3 consists of 14 residues. The V segment lost 4 bases and the J segment 5 bases; nucleotides outside the gene matches: 4. The CDR3 DNA reads TGTGCCAGCAGTGGACAGGGGGCGCGATATGGCTACACCTTC. It codes for CASSGQGARYGYTF.

This clone appeared a few times. V is TRBV5-4 and J is TRBJ1-1; 10 bases fit TRBD1. Germline CDR1 reads SGHNT; CDR2 reads YYREEE (reference sequence). The CDR3 is 14 residues long. J lost 5 bases, V lost 5 bases, and 6 bases had no gene match. The CDR3 DNA is TGTGCCAGCAGTTGGGACAGGGGTGTGACTGAAGCTTTCTTT. As protein: CASSWDRGVTEAFF.

This chain uses TRBV12-3 or TRBV12-4 with TRBJ1-4; no clear D gene. This CDR3 has 13 residues. Trimming shortened V by 2 bases and J by 10 bases, and 11 bases separated the two germline ends. The CDR3 DNA sequence: TGTGCCAGCAGTTTACCATTCTCGCGAAAACTGTTTTTT. It translates to CASSLPFSRKLFF.

The chain uses TRBV4-2 and TRBJ1-2; a possible D gene is TRBD1 (5 bases). This CDR3 is 15 amino acids long. Germline V gene data show CDR1 as LGHNA and CDR2 as YNFKEQ. Trimming took 0 bases from V and 2 from J, leaving 10 bases between them. In DNA, the CDR3 is TGTGCCAGCAGCCAAGAAGGGCGGGACAACTATGGCTACACCTTC. Encoded protein: CASSQEGRDNYGYTF.

This clone was seen only once. The CDR3 loop is CASSPGGGFNGELFF. The CDR3 region has the DNA TGTGCCAGCAGTCCCGGCGGGGGGTTTAACGGGGAGCTGTTTTTT. This sequence joins TRBV6-5 and TRBJ2-2, with 8 bases aligning to TRBD2. Germline CDR1 reads MNHEY; CDR2 reads SVGAGI. This CDR3 comprises 15 residues. With V trimmed by 5 bases and J by 7 bases, 9 bases remained unmatched.

The rearrangement links TRBV3-1 (or the pseudogene TRBV3-2) to TRBJ1-4; D possibly corresponds to TRBD1 (5 bases). CDR3 length: 14 amino acids. Germline values: CDR1 LGHDT, CDR2 YNNKEL (reference sequence). The V gene lost 2 bases and the J gene lost 8 bases, with 12 bases spanning the gap. The CDR3 region has the DNA TGTGCCAGCAGCCAAAGGGGATATGGGGAAAAACTGTTTTTT. Translation gives CASSQRGYGEKLFF.

The chain uses TRBV18 and TRBJ2-7, with 12 bases aligning to TRBD1. The CDR3 sequence is 15 residues long. Germline V gene data show CDR1 as KGHSH and CDR2 as LQKENI. The V gene end was trimmed by 0 bases and the J gene end by 5 bases; junction bases not matched to a gene: 2. The CDR3 bases are TGTGCCAGCTCACCACCGGGACAGGGGGCCGACGAGCAGTACTTC. This translates into CASSPPGQGADEQYF.

The table lists this clone with many counts. The chain recombines TRBV7-2 with TRBJ1-6; D gene ambiguous. The germline V gene has CDR1 SGHTA and CDR2 FQGNSA. The CDR3 is 14 residues long. Trimming cost V 0 bases and J 6 bases, with 6 bases left between them. The DNA for the CDR3 is TGTGCCAGCAGCTTAGCCCCCCTTAATTCACCCCTCCACTTT. Protein product: CASSLAPLNSPLHF.

This clone was detected only a few times. The genes are TRBV5-1 and TRBJ1-2, with D maybe TRBD1 (5 bases). This CDR3 is 17 amino acids long. Germline assignment: CDR1 SGHRS and CDR2 YFSETQ. The V end lost 3 bases, the J end lost 8 bases, and 26 bases lay between the germline ends. The DNA of the CDR3 is TGCGCCAGCAGCTATGGGACGTCCGGAGGGGCTGGTTGGGGCTACACCTTC. Translating it yields CASSYGTSGGAGWGYTF. Filled out from reference TRBV5-1 and TRBJ1-2, the complete variable domain reads KAGVTQTPRYLIKTRGQQVTLSCSPISGHRSVSWYQQTPGQGLQFLFEYFSETQRNKGNFPGRFSGRQFSNSRSEMNVSTLELGDSALYLCASSYGTSGGAGWGYTFGSGTRLTVV.

The chain has TRBV11-3 and TRBJ2-1; the match to TRBD2 covers 8 bases. The CDR3 has 15 residues. Germline V gene data show CDR1 as SGHNT and CDR2 as YENEEA. With 5 bases clipped from V and 4 bases from J, the junction kept 7 bases outside the gene matches. DNA of the CDR3: TGTGCCAGCAGCCCCCGGGGGGGGGTATACAATGAGCAGTTCTTC. Its protein product is CASSPRGGVYNEQFF. The variable domain in full, with the rest retrieved from reference TRBV11-3 and TRBJ2-1, is EAGVVQSPRYKIIEKKQPVAFWCNPISGHNTLYWYLQNLGQGPELLIRYENEEAVDDSQLPKDRFSAERLKGVDSTLKIQPAELGDSAVYLCASSPRGGVYNEQFFGPGTRLTVL.

CDR3: CASSQGTSNTGELFF. The CDR3 DNA reads TGTGCCAGCAGCCAGGGGACTAGTAACACCGGGGAGCTGTTTTTT. The chain carries TRBV5-4 and TRBJ2-2, with 8 bases lining up with TRBD2. The CDR3 contains 15 residues. V was pared by 4 bases and J by 2 bases, with 4 bases of the junction left unmatched. In germline, CDR1 is SGHNT, CDR2 YYREEE (reference sequence). Supplemented by reference TRBV5-4 and TRBJ2-2, the full variable domain reads ETGVTQSPTHLIKTRGQQVTLRCSSQSGHNTVSWYQQALGQGPQFIFQYYREEENGRGNFPPRFSGLQFPNYSSELNVNALELDDSALYLCASSQGTSNTGELFFGEGSRLTVL.